The source of this TCR beta chain is a study of blood T cells in healthy people across ages. A J-beta primer mix and a sample-barcoded 5' primer were used in a second PCR of about 6 to 12 cycles. TCRdb processed the 5' RACE reads anew with MiXCR; each CDR3 protein has one entry. The sample consists of 850,000 or so distinct CDR3 sequences, about 30% of them appearing once. This clonotype was seen at least ten times. The antigen is not known. Whole-study results and caveats: The CMV status of each donor remained undetermined, and this could have confounded shifts in expanded clonotypes.

Trimming stripped 0 bases from V and 6 bases from J, with 20 bases between. The CDR3 spans 17 residues. The germline CDR1 and CDR2 sequences are LGHNA and YSLEER. This chain joins TRBV4-3 and TRBJ1-2, with D tentatively TRBD1 (6 bases). The sequenced material came from blood. This clonotype originated in a woman older than 75 in good health. The DNA for the CDR3 is TGCGCCAGCAGCCAAGACTCCGCGATGGCAGGGGAGGATGGCTACACCTTC. Translated, it gives CASSQDSAMAGEDGYTF.